This TCR beta chain is from a study of T-cell reconstitution after alpha-beta-depleted transplantation in children (dated by TCRdb to about 2016). With respect to the entire study: Using TCR repertoire profiling, the study followed T-cell immune reconstitution in a quantitative way in children after TCRalphabeta/CD19-depleted allogeneic hematopoietic cell transplantation. Overall study results and their limits: In some patients, the high TCRbeta diversity seen at day 60 was put down to recipient T cells and intrathymic progenitors that had survived conditioning. Apparently early alphabetaT-cell count recovery about two months after transplant reportedly relied on only several hundred rapidly expanded clones derived from non-depleted graft cells. The frequencies of hyperexpanded clones fell over the following months, and after one year, T-cell counts and TCRbeta diversity were mostly attributed to newly produced T cells.

Notes on this clonotype: Its target antigen remains unknown. Qualities for individual bases were not recorded, and no much larger clone is one base off.

To prepare the library, PCR was applied. The run used an Illumina HiSeq 2500. To normalize quantification of the TCRbeta repertoire, the TCR libraries were built with molecular barcoding that relied on unique molecular identifiers. Using fastp trimming at Q25 and MiXCR clonotype assembly, TCRdb reanalyzed the public sequencing data and kept in-frame beta chains. Rows are unified per CDR3 protein, each entry keeping the most common DNA and genes. This sample lists around 450,000 distinct CDR3 sequences; over 40% were detected once. Together, the top ten hold roughly 27% of the sample. The treatment or condition label for this specimen denotes: allogeneic hematopoietic cell transplantation with graft depleted of TCRalphabeta T cells and CD19 B cells. The transplant recipients were children given TCRalphabeta/CD19-depleted allogeneic hematopoietic cell grafts. The germline V gene specifies SGHDN as CDR1 and FVKESK as CDR2. Including cysteine and phenylalanine, the CDR3 has 13 amino acids. The retained sequence is limited to the CDR3, 39 bases, with the frame set at the first base. V loses 2 bases, J loses 2 bases, and the germline ends lie 7 bases apart.

Sequencing used PBMCs, obtained before TCRalphabeta/CD19-depleted stem cell transplant. The source is a girl aged 2-10 years with aplastic anemia, due to receive a stem cell transplant. The sequence is built from TRBV14 and TRBJ2-7; a tentative D match to TRBD1 spans 6 bases. The CDR3 has the sequence CASSQQGTYEQYF. The sequenced DNA: TGTGCCAGCAGCCAACAGGGGACCTACGAGCAGTACTTC.